The 5 T cell receptor beta chains given below trace back to one sample, sequenced in a study of multiple sclerosis patients with progressive multifocal leukoencephalopathy. Data came from immunoSEQ multiplex PCR; TCRdb stores just in-frame clones and leaves some out. This sample has 25,000 to 35,000 clones, with 85% found just once. Time point reported: time of PML onset. The input for sequencing was PBMCs, taken from a patient treated with natalizumab. The receptors stem from a woman under 40 with progressive multifocal leukoencephalopathy.

The chain employs TRBV7-2 and TRBJ2-3; 12 nucleotides agree with TRBD2. This CDR3 is built from 17 residues. CDR1 and CDR2 from the germline V gene are SGHTA and FQGNSA. Germline trimming cut 2 bases from V and 6 bases from J; bases unmatched to any gene: 9. CDR3 amino acids: CASSLRPTSGGQDTQYF. The DNA for the CDR3 is TGTGCCAGCAGCTTAAGGCCCACTAGCGGGGGGCAGGATACGCAGTATTTT.

The rearrangement uses TRBV18 and TRBJ2-5; D may be TRBD1 or TRBD2 (5 bases each). This CDR3 spans 15 amino acids. Trimming took off 0 bases at V and 2 bases at J, with 10 bases between the two ends. The germline V gene encodes CDR1 KGHSH and CDR2 LQKENI. CDR3 DNA: TGTGCCAGCTCACCACCTTCCAGGGAGCAAGAGACCCAGTACTTC. It encodes CASSPPSREQETQYF.

The J gene is TRBJ2-3, the V gene TRBV18, with unresolved D. This CDR3 has 13 amino acids. Trimming stripped 6 bases from V and 0 bases from J, with 7 bases between. Germline V CDR1 and CDR2: KGHSH, LQKENI. CDR3 in DNA: TGTGCCAGCTCCCTGCTGAGCACAGATACGCAGTATTTT. As protein: CASSLLSTDTQYF.

The chain couples TRBV5-1 to TRBJ2-2; the D gene is possibly TRBD2 (5 bases). V gave up 4 bases and J gave up 1 base, with 14 bases separating them. Germline CDR1 SGHRS, CDR2 YFSETQ. The CDR3 length is 16 residues. CDR3 sequence (DNA): TGCGCCAGCAGCCCCCCCGCCCGGGGGAACACCGGGGAGCTGTTTTTT. Encoded protein: CASSPPARGNTGELFF.

V usage is TRBV28 and J usage is TRBJ2-3; 7 bases map to TRBD2. The germline V gene has CDR1 MDHEN and CDR2 SYDVKM. This CDR3 has 12 amino acids. Trimming cost V 6 bases and J 7 bases; bases outside gene matches: 4. CDR3 sequence reads: CASSPSGNTQYF. In nucleotides, the CDR3 is TGTGCCAGCAGCCCTAGCGGTAATACGCAGTATTTT.